The T cell receptor beta chain described here comes from a study of blood T cell repertoires in COVID-19. The germline V and J ends were trimmed by 2 bases and 1 base, with 11 bases remaining between them. Germline values: CDR1 MNHEY, CDR2 SMNVEV (reference sequence). This CDR3 contains 15 residues. Generated by immunoSEQ multiplex PCR, the TCRdb table keeps only in-frame clones and is missing some. The data show more than 85,000 clones, around nine tenths seen once. The table lists this clone with a count of one. This TCR came from a man aged 60-69 years with acute or convalescent COVID-19. This chain links TRBV27 with TRBJ1-1; tentatively, D is TRBD1 (5 bases). Sequenced: peripheral blood. CDR3: CASSLEGGTNTEAFF. For the CDR3, the DNA is TGTGCCAGCAGTTTAGAGGGCGGGACGAACACTGAAGCTTTCTTT.